Here is one T cell receptor (beta chain) with its context. Its target antigen remains unknown. No qualities accompany the bases; no much larger clone lies one base away. CDR1 MNHEY and CDR2 SVGEGT are derived from the germline V gene. V lost 6 bases and J lost 2 bases, and the count of bases not matched to a germline gene is 14. Reading from cysteine to phenylalanine, the CDR3 counts 17 amino acids. Only the CDR3 DNA stays, 51 bases, in frame from base 1. These data are taken from a study of blood T cell repertoires in COVID-19 (dated by TCRdb to 2018 to 2020). Study-wide context: The collaborator samples originated in the United States, Italy and Spain and spanned the acute and convalescent phases of COVID-19. The samples were drawn from two sources: the first 160 participants of the ongoing ImmuneRACE study, and 1,000 to 1,500 subjects contributed by 6 global collaborators. HLA class I and class II types, where available, came from metadata supplied by the sample provider rather than from assay-based typing. The repertoires were released in a freely available public database intended as a resource for research on the immune response to SARS-CoV-2. Sample metadata almost always included a de-identified subject ID, COVID-19 status, age in years and sex. The prospective study material was composed of cDNA or gDNA derived from T cells, B-cell-depleted T cells, or PBMCs. Subjects who had been exposed to COVID-19, were actively infected with it, or had recovered from it provided the deeply sampled blood TCRbeta repertoires that made up the dataset.

Findings and caveats that apply to the study as a whole: The amount of clinical and demographic metadata varied by source and participant and was provided uncurated.

Enrolling through a virtual design, the prospective study's participants ranged in age from roughly 18 to 89 years and lived across 24 United States geographic areas. Cohort assignment in the prospective study relied on participant-reported clinical history from a screening survey and a study questionnaire. In the prospective study, mobile phlebotomists collected whole blood, serum and a nasopharyngeal or oropharyngeal swab from each participant. Additional blood draws and questionnaires over an approximately two-month period could optionally be provided by prospective study participants. Prospective study blood samples were shipped either frozen or at room temperature before DNA extraction. The immunoSEQ Assay, a bias-controlled multiplex PCR, was used to amplify TCRbeta CDR3 regions from genomic DNA. The published analysis was carried out like this. Nucleated cell counts per sample were estimated from amplification of reference gene primers within the assay. To quantify the absolute abundance of each unique TCRbeta CDR3 rearrangement, sequence reads were collapsed and filtered. For each sample, productive Simpson clonality was calculated by taking the square root of Simpson's diversity index across productive rearrangements. TCRdb mirrors the immuneACCESS table, restricted to in-frame sequences. Some clones are absent from its copies; in checked studies, under half trace to an unresolved V gene, and the reason for the others is unknown. The DNA was the basis for D and trimming; V, J and clone size are from that table. The sample profile shows about 270,000 clones; 85% of them were found once. The ten biggest clones cover around 10% of the sample.

Sequences were obtained from PBMCs or T cells enriched from blood (not recorded which). Here the chain combines TRBV6-2 or TRBV6-3 and TRBJ1-2; a stretch of 8 junction bases matches TRBD1. The clonotype comes from a woman aged 45 to 65 with acute COVID-19. The CDR3 protein is CASSPLGQGGINYGYTF. The nucleotides read TGTGCCAGCAGCCCACTCGGACAGGGTGGAATCAACTATGGCTACACCTTC.